These 22 T cell receptor beta chains originate from one sample sequenced in a study of blood T cell repertoires in COVID-19. TCRdb's table, derived via immunoSEQ multiplex PCR, lists solely in-frame clones and lacks some. The table lists roughly 140,000 clones, 80% of them singletons. Sequenced sample: peripheral blood. These TCRs come from a man between 65 and 85 years old who had recovered from COVID-19.

V gene TRBV11-2 combines with J gene TRBJ2-7, with D perhaps TRBD1 (5 bases). The V gene lost 5 bases and the J gene lost 1 base, with 12 bases spanning the gap. There are 14 residues in the CDR3. CDR1 and CDR2 from the germline V gene are SGHAT and FQNNGV. The CDR3 sequence: CASSTRQFSYEQYF. The CDR3 DNA reads as TGTGCCAGCAGCACCCGACAGTTTTCCTACGAGCAGTACTTC. The variable domain in full, with the rest retrieved from reference TRBV11-2 and TRBJ2-7, is EAGVAQSPRYKIIEKRQSVAFWCNPISGHATLYWYQQILGQGPKLLIQFQNNGVVDDSQLPKDRFSAERLKGVDSTLKIQPAKLEDSAVYLCASSTRQFSYEQYFGPGTRLTVT.

CDR3 nucleotide sequence: TGTGCCAGCAGTGAAGTCCTAGCGGGAGGGACTAACGAGCAGTACTTC. Translating gives CASSEVLAGGTNEQYF. V is TRBV2 and J is TRBJ2-7, with 12 bases aligning to TRBD2. With 1 base clipped from V and 5 bases from J, the junction kept 6 bases outside the gene matches. Germline CDR1 SNHLY, CDR2 FYNNEI. CDR3 length equals 16 residues.

The chain combines TRBV7-9 with TRBJ1-5; tentative D call: TRBD1 (5 bases). In germline, CDR1 is SEHNR, CDR2 FQNEAQ (reference sequence). Trimming stripped 4 bases from V and 7 bases from J, with 11 bases between. The CDR3 is 13 residues long. The CDR3 DNA reads TGTGCCAGCAGCTCAGGGTTGGGACAGCCCCAGCATTTT. Translated: CASSSGLGQPQHF.

The chain links TRBV19 to TRBJ2-5; the match to TRBD2 covers 11 bases. The trim removed 6 bases at V and 2 bases at J, leaving 5 bases unmatched. Germline V gene data show CDR1 as LNHDA and CDR2 as SQIVND (reference sequence). This CDR3 has 15 residues. CDR3: CASRTSGTNQETQYF. CDR3 nucleotides: TGTGCCAGTAGGACTAGCGGGACGAATCAAGAGACCCAGTACTTC.

The V call is TRBV7-2, the J call TRBJ2-1; D possibly corresponds to TRBD2 (6 bases). Germline CDR1 and CDR2: SGHTA and FQGNSA. The germline V and J ends were trimmed by 5 bases and 15 bases, with 20 bases remaining between them. CDR3 length equals 13 residues. The CDR3 loop reads CASSPPIGRAPFF. Written as DNA, the CDR3 is TGTGCCAGCAGCCCCCCCATCGGGAGAGCTCCGTTCTTC.

This clone has just one count. The genes are TRBV18 and TRBJ2-7; TRBD1 aligns across 9 bases. This CDR3 region has 17 residues. From germline, CDR1 is KGHSH and CDR2 LQKENI. The J segment lost 6 bases and the V segment lost 2 bases, leaving 14 bases of the junction unmatched. The CDR3 here is CASSPFVPGQGKGEQYF. The DNA for the CDR3 is TGTGCCAGCTCACCATTTGTTCCGGGACAGGGTAAAGGCGAGCAGTACTTC.

This chain links TRBV6-5 with TRBJ2-7; TRBD2 aligns across 7 bases. The J segment lost 3 bases and the V segment lost 2 bases, leaving 4 bases of the junction unmatched. The CDR3 contains 14 residues. Germline-derived CDR1 and CDR2 are MNHEY and SVGAGI. The CDR3 protein is CASSYLSSGYEQYF. The CDR3 coding sequence is TGTGCCAGCAGTTACCTGTCTAGCGGCTACGAGCAGTACTTC.

The CDR3 protein is CASSRRLAGPDTQYF. The CDR3 DNA reads TGCGCCAGCAGCCGGAGGCTAGCGGGACCAGATACGCAGTATTTT. The chain is built from TRBV5-1 and TRBJ2-3, with 9 bases that match TRBD2. This CDR3 is 15 amino acids long. V shed 4 bases and J 4 bases; nucleotides not matched to a gene: 7. Germline CDR1 SGHRS, CDR2 YFSETQ.

A few counts support this clone. The CDR3 nucleotides are TGCGCCAGCAGCTTGGGACTAGCGGGAGGGCCATACAATGAGCAGTTCTTC. It is translated as CASSLGLAGGPYNEQFF. V and J are TRBV5-1 and TRBJ2-1, with 14 bases matching TRBD2. The CDR3 has 17 residues. The germline V gene has CDR1 SGHRS and CDR2 YFSETQ. With V trimmed by 0 bases and J by 4 bases, 3 bases remained unmatched.

The chain recombines TRBV29-1 with TRBJ1-1; TRBD1 is a possible D gene (6 bases). The CDR3 covers 14 residues. The V end was cut by 6 bases, the J end by 0 bases, with 14 bases between. Germline V gives CDR1 SQVTM, CDR2 ANQGSEA. The CDR3 is CSVLTGTLNTEAFF. The CDR3 nucleotides read TGCAGCGTACTGACAGGCACCCTGAACACTGAAGCTTTCTTT.

This clone was picked up one time. The chain recombines TRBV5-6 with TRBJ2-1; a weak D match, TRBD2 (5 bases). Deletions cut 0 bases from V and 0 bases from J, with 10 bases between. In germline, CDR1 is SGHDT, CDR2 YYEEEE. There are 16 residues in the CDR3. The CDR3 loop is CASSLVRESSYNEQFF. The CDR3 region has the DNA TGTGCCAGCAGCTTGGTGAGGGAGAGCTCCTACAATGAGCAGTTCTTC.

The J gene is TRBJ1-5, the V gene TRBV5-5; 9 bases match TRBD1. There are 15 residues in the CDR3. Germline V gene lookup returns CDR1 SGHKS and CDR2 YYEKEE (reference sequence). The V and J ends lost 0 bases and 6 bases, in that order; junction bases with no gene match: 4. The CDR3 loop is CASSLAGTGFQPQHF. CDR3 in DNA: TGTGCCAGCAGCTTGGCCGGGACAGGGTTTCAGCCCCAGCATTTT.

The chain links TRBV13 to TRBJ2-6, with D possibly matching TRBD2 (6 bases). This CDR3 region has 17 residues. Germline CDR1 PRHDT, CDR2 FYEKMQ (reference sequence). V dropped 0 bases and J dropped 4 bases, with 13 bases sitting between them. The CDR3 sequence is CASSLGGRSSGANVLTF. The CDR3 coding sequence is TGTGCCAGCAGCTTAGGGGGGAGGAGTTCCGGGGCCAACGTCCTGACTTTC.

The gene calls are TRBV6-2 or TRBV6-3 and TRBJ2-7, with 9 bases identical to TRBD1. J gave up 5 bases and V 4 bases, and 6 bases lay outside the gene matches. Germline CDR1 and CDR2: MNHEY and SVGEGT. The CDR3 contains 14 residues. The CDR3 spells CASSSRDRDDEQYF. The CDR3 nucleotides are TGTGCCAGCAGTTCCCGGGACAGGGACGACGAGCAGTACTTC.

This clone was observed a single time. The chain is built from TRBV15 and TRBJ1-1; 7 bases are shared with TRBD1. The germline V gene encodes CDR1 LNHNV and CDR2 YYDKDF (reference sequence). The CDR3 runs 15 residues. Trimming cost V 5 bases and J 0 bases; bases outside gene matches: 6. CDR3 nucleotide sequence: TGTGCCACCAGCTCTCCGGGACAGATGAACACTGAAGCTTTCTTT. It codes for CATSSPGQMNTEAFF.

The chain uses TRBV11-2 and TRBJ2-7; tentatively, D is TRBD2 (6 bases). CDR1 SGHAT and CDR2 FQNNGV come from the germline V gene. The CDR3 runs to 16 residues. V was shortened by 1 base and J by 2 bases, with 15 bases between the two germline ends. Here the CDR3 reads CASSLVPREATYEQYF. CDR3 DNA: TGTGCCAGCAGCTTAGTTCCCAGGGAGGCAACCTACGAGCAGTACTTC.

The chain employs TRBV6-5 and TRBJ2-1; D unresolved. CDR1 MNHEY and CDR2 SVGAGI come from the germline V gene. V was cut by 0 bases and J by 11 bases, with 17 bases left in between. The CDR3 is made up of 15 amino acids. The DNA of the CDR3 is TGTGCCAGCAGTTACTCGAGCTACGGTGTAGTCCAGCAGTTCTTC. This gives the protein CASSYSSYGVVQQFF.

In this sample, this clone turned up once. This rearrangement joins TRBV5-1 to TRBJ1-1; D is unresolved. Germline lookup yields CDR1 SGHRS and CDR2 YFSETQ. V was cut by 1 base and J by 2 bases, with 9 bases left in between. The CDR3 is 14 amino acids. The CDR3 region is CASSLQQTNTEAFF. The DNA of the CDR3 is TGCGCCAGCAGCTTGCAACAGACCAACACTGAAGCTTTCTTT.

The chain combines TRBV20-1 with TRBJ2-3; 8 bases align to TRBD2. Germline V gene data show CDR1 as DFQATT and CDR2 as SNEGSKA (reference sequence). CDR3 size: 13 residues. V lost 3 bases to trimming and J lost 5 bases; unmatched junction nucleotides: 4. The CDR3 coding sequence is TGCAGTGCTAGTTCGAGCGGGAGAGATACGCAGTATTTT. Translation: CSASSSGRDTQYF.

The chain is built from TRBV18 and TRBJ2-1, with a tentative D call TRBD1 (6 bases). V was cut by 3 bases and J by 3 bases, with 15 bases left in between. Germline-derived CDR1 and CDR2 are KGHSH and LQKENI. CDR3 size: 16 residues. The CDR3 DNA is TGTGCCAGCTCACCTCCCGACAGGTCAAACTACAATGAGCAGTTCTTC. Its protein is CASSPPDRSNYNEQFF. Full variable domain (missing parts from reference TRBV18 and TRBJ2-1): NAGVMQNPRHLVRRRGQEARLRCSPMKGHSHVYWYRQLPEEGLKFMVYLQKENIIDESGMPKERFSAEFPKEGPSILRIQQVVRGDSAAYFCASSPPDRSNYNEQFFGPGTRLTVL.

This rearrangement joins TRBV15 to TRBJ1-5; D is undetermined. CDR1 is LNHNV and CDR2 is YYDKDF in the germline V gene (reference sequence). V was clipped by 0 bases and J by 2 bases, with 5 bases between them. The CDR3 loop spans 14 amino acids. This CDR3 reads CATSRDVGNQPQHF. The CDR3, as DNA: TGTGCCACCAGCAGAGATGTCGGCAATCAGCCCCAGCATTTT.

The V and J genes are TRBV12-3 or TRBV12-4 and TRBJ1-1, with D possibly being TRBD1 (6 bases). The CDR3 has 11 residues. Trimming pared 4 bases from V and 7 bases from J, leaving 7 bases between. The chain's CDR3 is CASSSQGEAFF. The CDR3 DNA follows: TGTGCCAGCAGTTCACAGGGTGAAGCTTTCTTT.